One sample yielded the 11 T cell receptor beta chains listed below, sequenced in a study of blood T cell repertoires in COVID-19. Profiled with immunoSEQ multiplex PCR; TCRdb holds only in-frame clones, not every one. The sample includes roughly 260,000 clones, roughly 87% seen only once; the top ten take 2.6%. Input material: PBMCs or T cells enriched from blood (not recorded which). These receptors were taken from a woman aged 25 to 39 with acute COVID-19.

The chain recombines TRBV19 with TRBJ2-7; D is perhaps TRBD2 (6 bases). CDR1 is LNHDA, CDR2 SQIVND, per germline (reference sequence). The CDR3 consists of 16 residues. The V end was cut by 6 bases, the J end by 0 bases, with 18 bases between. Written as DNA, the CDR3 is TGTGCCAGTAGCCCCGGGACTCTACTTCCCTCCTACGAGCAGTACTTC. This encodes CASSPGTLLPSYEQYF.

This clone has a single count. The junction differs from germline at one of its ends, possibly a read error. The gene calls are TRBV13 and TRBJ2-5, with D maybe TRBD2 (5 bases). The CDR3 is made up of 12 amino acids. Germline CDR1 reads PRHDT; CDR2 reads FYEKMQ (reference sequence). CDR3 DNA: TGTGCCAGCAGCGTAGGCGGGGAGACCCAGTACTTC. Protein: CASSVGGETQYF. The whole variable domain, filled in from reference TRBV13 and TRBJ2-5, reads AAGVIQSPRHLIKEKRETATLKCYPIPRHDTVYWYQQGPGQDPQFLISFYEKMQSDKGSIPDRFSAQQFSDYHSELNMSSLELGDSALYFCASSVGGETQYFGPGTRLLVL.

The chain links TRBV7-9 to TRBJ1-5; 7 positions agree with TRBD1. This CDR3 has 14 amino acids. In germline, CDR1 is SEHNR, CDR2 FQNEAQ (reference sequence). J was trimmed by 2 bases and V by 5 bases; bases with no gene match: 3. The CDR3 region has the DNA TGTGCCAGCAGCGATACAGGGGGCAATCAGCCCCAGCATTTT. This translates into CASSDTGGNQPQHF.

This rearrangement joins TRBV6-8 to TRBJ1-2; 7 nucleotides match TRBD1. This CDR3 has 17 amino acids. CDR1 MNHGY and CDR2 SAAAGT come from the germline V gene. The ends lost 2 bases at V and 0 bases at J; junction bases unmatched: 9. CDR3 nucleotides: TGTGCCAGCAGTTACGGAGGGGGCAGGACTCCTAACTATGGCTACACCTTC. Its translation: CASSYGGGRTPNYGYTF.

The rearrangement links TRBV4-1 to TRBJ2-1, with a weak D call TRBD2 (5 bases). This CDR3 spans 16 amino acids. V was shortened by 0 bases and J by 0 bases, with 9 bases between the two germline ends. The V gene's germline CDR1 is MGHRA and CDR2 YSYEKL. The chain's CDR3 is CASSQDWESSYNEQFF. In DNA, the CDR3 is TGCGCCAGCAGCCAAGACTGGGAGAGCTCCTACAATGAGCAGTTCTTC.

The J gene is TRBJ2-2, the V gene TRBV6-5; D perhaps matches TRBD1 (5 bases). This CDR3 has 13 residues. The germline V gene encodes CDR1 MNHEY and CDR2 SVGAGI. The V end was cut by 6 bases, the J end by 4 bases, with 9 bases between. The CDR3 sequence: CASSQDTTGELFF. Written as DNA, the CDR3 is TGTGCCAGCAGCCAGGACACCACCGGGGAGCTGTTTTTT.

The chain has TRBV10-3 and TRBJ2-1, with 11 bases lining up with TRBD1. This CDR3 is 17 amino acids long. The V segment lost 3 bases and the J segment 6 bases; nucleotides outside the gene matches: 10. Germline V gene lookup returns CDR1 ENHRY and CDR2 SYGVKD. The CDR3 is CAISDPRGDRGSNEQFF. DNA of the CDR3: TGTGCCATCAGTGACCCCCGGGGGGACAGGGGGAGCAATGAGCAGTTCTTC.

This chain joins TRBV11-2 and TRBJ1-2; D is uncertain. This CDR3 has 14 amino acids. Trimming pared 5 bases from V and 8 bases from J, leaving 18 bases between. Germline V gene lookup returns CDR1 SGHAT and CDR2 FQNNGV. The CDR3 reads CASSPTGMMRGYTF. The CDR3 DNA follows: TGTGCCAGCAGCCCCACGGGAATGATGAGGGGCTACACCTTC.

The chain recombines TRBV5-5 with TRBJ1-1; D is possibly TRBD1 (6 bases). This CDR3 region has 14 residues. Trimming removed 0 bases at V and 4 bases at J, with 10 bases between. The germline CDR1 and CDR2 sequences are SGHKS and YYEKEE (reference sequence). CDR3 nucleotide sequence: TGTGCCAGCAGCTTGGCAGCAGGGGCCACTGAAGCTTTCTTT. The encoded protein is CASSLAAGATEAFF.

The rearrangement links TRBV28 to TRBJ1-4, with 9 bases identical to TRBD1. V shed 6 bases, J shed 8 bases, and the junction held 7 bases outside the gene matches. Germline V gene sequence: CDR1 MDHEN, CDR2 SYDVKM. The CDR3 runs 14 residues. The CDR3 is CASSPGQGQEKLFF. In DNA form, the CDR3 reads TGTGCCAGCAGCCCGGGACAGGGCCAAGAAAAACTGTTTTTT.

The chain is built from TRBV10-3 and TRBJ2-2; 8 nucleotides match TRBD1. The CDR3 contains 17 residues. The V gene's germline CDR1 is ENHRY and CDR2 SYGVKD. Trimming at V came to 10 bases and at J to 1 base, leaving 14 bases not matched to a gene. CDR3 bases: TGTGCCACGTCCCTTCGTCCGGGACAGGAGAACACCGGGGAGCTGTTTTTT. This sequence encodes CATSLRPGQENTGELFF.